This entry features one TCR beta chain sequence. The target of this receptor is not known. No base quality values were provided; no much bigger clone lies one nucleotide off. This sample was included in a study of T-cell memory formation after mild COVID-19 (dated by TCRdb to the early 2020s). About the investigation overall: TCR sequence clusters from the two donors were found to be largely donor specific. In two donors, T-cell clones that expanded and contracted after mild COVID-19 were followed by sequencing TCRalpha and TCRbeta repertoires longitudinally. Two young, previously healthy adult volunteers, one female and one male, were included in the cohort.

What the research found in general, with its limitations: Some responding clones were found in pre-infection memory, which suggests that pre-existing cross-reactive memory T cells took part in the SARS-CoV-2 response. SARS-CoV-2 specificity of the second-wave clones peaking on day 37 was not confirmed. Balanced CD4/CD8 phenotypes were observed for clones contracting from day 15 to 85, whereas a bias towards CD4+ was observed for a second wave of clones expanding from day 15 to 37. Only a couple of mild cases were covered by the study, and larger cohorts that include severe cases with pre-infection samples were considered necessary. Contracting CD4+ clones were located mainly in the CM and EM memory subsets, whereas CD8+ clones were found to be enriched in EMRA.

Ficoll-Paque density gradient centrifugation was the method used to isolate PBMCs. The instrument given in TCRdb is Illumina NovaSeq 6000. TCRalpha and TCRbeta cDNA libraries were built by 5'RACE with constant-segment primers, adding sample barcodes and unique molecular identifiers. RNA was extracted from every sample with Trizol reagent. Amplification of the libraries took two PCR steps, and the second step added a second sample barcode plus Illumina TruSeq adapters. Sequencing of the libraries was done on an Illumina NovaSeq, producing 2 x 150 bp paired-end reads. The authors' pipeline ran thus. With migec v1.2.7, reads were demultiplexed and then collapsed into UMI-guided consensus sequences. Using mixcr v2.1.11, UMI consensuses were aligned to TRA and TRB V and J templates and then assembled into clonotypes. Clonotypes were classified as expanded or contracted when called significant by both edgeR and NoisET, with noise models trained on biological replicates. For edgeR calls, the thresholds were a false discovery rate-adjusted p below 0.01 and a log2 fold-change of 1. PCA with hierarchical clustering of max-normalized trajectories of the 1000 most abundant clonotypes was used as exploratory dynamics analysis. Separately sequenced CD4+ and CD8+ repertoires were used to assign the CD4 or CD8 phenotype of responding clones. Starting from the raw public reads, TCRdb applied fastp trimming at Q25, assembled clones with MiXCR and retained in-frame beta chains. Rows with a matching CDR3 protein are joined into one entry that keeps the most common DNA and genes. The authors' filters were not applied to this entry. This sample lists about 110,000 distinct CDR3 sequences; roughly a sixth were detected once. The ten top clones hold around 5.5% of the sample.

The origin of this receptor is a man between 18 and 29 years old who had mild COVID-19 (a few samples of this study predate the infection). The sample titles of this study are shuffled in the database, so cell type and time point are left out; the donor was told from shared clones. The specimen sequenced was PBMCs or a T cell subset sorted from them (not recorded which).

The nucleotides read TGTGCCAGCAGCCGAGCGGGGACAGCTAATGAAAAACTGTTTTTT. Translated, this gives CASSRAGTANEKLFF. The V and J genes are TRBV12-3 or TRBV12-4 and TRBJ1-4; the central 7 bases match TRBD1. The junction shows trimming of 6 bases on V and 3 bases on J, and the gene matches do not reach 7 bases of it. Spanning cysteine to phenylalanine, the CDR3 consists of 15 amino acids. Just the 45-base CDR3 DNA is kept, in frame starting at base 1.